Listed below are T cell receptor beta chains from one sample, sequenced in a study of tumor-infiltrating lymphocytes in localized non-small cell lung cancer. The data were produced by immunoSEQ multiplex PCR, yet TCRdb's version contains in-frame clones alone and is incomplete. The data contain roughly 1,500 clones, around 85% of them singletons. Sequencing was done on a sample of lung tumor tissue. These receptors were collected from a human donor with non-small cell lung cancer. Each CDR3 is given with its conserved first and last residue. D genes are given only for firm matches. Expanded clones are given a class, and other clones once, few, many or no size at all.

D gene: -; J gene: TRBJ1-2; clone size: -; V gene: TRBV13; CDR3 DNA: TGTGCCAGCAGCTTAGGCCCGGGGACGTCATATGGCTACACCTTC; CDR3 protein: CASSLGPGTSYGYTF
D gene: -; J gene: TRBJ1-1; clone size: -; V gene: TRBV4-1; CDR3 DNA: TGCGCCAGCAGCCAAGATGAGGACACTGAAGCTTTCTTT; CDR3 protein: CASSQDEDTEAFF
D gene: TRBD1; J gene: TRBJ1-2; clone size: -; V gene: TRBV9; CDR3 DNA: TGTGCCAGCAGCGTAGATCAGGGGGCGCACTATGGCTACACCTTC; CDR3 protein: CASSVDQGAHYGYTF
D gene: -; J gene: TRBJ2-5; clone size: -; V gene: TRBV7-8; CDR3 DNA: TGTGCCAGCAGCTTCAGTAAAGAGACCCAGTACTTC; CDR3 protein: CASSFSKETQYF
D gene: -; J gene: TRBJ1-2; clone size: once; V gene: TRBV2; CDR3 DNA: TGTGCCGAAGAGTGGAACTATGGCTACACCTTC; CDR3 protein: CAEEWNYGYTF
D gene: TRBD1; J gene: TRBJ2-2; clone size: few; V gene: TRBV2; CDR3 DNA: TGTGCCAGCGAGGGGCCGGGGACAGAGAACACCGGGGAGCTGTTTTTT; CDR3 protein: CASEGPGTENTGELFF
D gene: TRBD2; J gene: TRBJ2-1; clone size: -; V gene: TRBV2; CDR3 DNA: TGTGCCAGCAGTGAAACTAGCGGGAGCAATGAGCGGTTCTTC; CDR3 protein: CASSETSGSNERFF
D gene: TRBD1; J gene: TRBJ2-7; clone size: -; V gene: TRBV7-2; CDR3 DNA: TGTGCCAGCGACCCGTGGACAGGGGCTGGCGAGCAGTACTTC; CDR3 protein: CASDPWTGAGEQYF
D gene: -; J gene: TRBJ2-3; clone size: -; V gene: TRBV30; CDR3 DNA: TGTGCCTGGAGTGTAAGCATAGCGTGGGGAGATACGCAGTATTTT; CDR3 protein: CAWSVSIAWGDTQYF
D gene: TRBD1; J gene: TRBJ1-5; clone size: -; V gene: TRBV6-1; CDR3 DNA: TGTGCCAGCAGTGATTCCACAGGGACAGGGAATCAGCCCCAGCATTTT; CDR3 protein: CASSDSTGTGNQPQHF
D gene: -; J gene: TRBJ2-7; clone size: -; V gene: TRBV9; CDR3 DNA: TGTGCCAGCAGCCGAGATAGCGGCTACGAGCAGTACTTC; CDR3 protein: CASSRDSGYEQYF
D gene: -; J gene: TRBJ2-7; clone size: -; V gene: TRBV5-6; CDR3 DNA: TGTGCCAGCAGCTTGGAGGAGGGGGCGGGCTACGAGCAGTACTTC; CDR3 protein: CASSLEEGAGYEQYF
D gene: -; J gene: TRBJ1-5; clone size: few; V gene: TRBV2; CDR3 DNA: TGTGCCAGCAGTGGTGGTGGACTTTCCAATCAGCCCCAGCATTTT; CDR3 protein: CASSGGGLSNQPQHF
D gene: TRBD2; J gene: TRBJ2-7; clone size: -; V gene: TRBV29-1; CDR3 DNA: TGCAGCGTCGATAGCGGGGAACTCTACGAGCAGTACTTC; CDR3 protein: CSVDSGELYEQYF
D gene: TRBD2; J gene: TRBJ2-3; clone size: -; V gene: TRBV10-3; CDR3 DNA: TGTGCCATCAGTGATACCCCGCGGGGGGTCCCCAGGGATACGCAGTATTTT; CDR3 protein: CAISDTPRGVPRDTQYF
D gene: TRBD1; J gene: TRBJ2-7; clone size: -; V gene: TRBV27; CDR3 DNA: TGTGCCAGCAGTCCCGTGGACAGGGAATTCTACGAGCAGTACTTC; CDR3 protein: CASSPVDREFYEQYF
D gene: -; J gene: TRBJ1-5; clone size: once; V gene: TRBV30; CDR3 DNA: TGTGCCTGGAGCCGACGGGGGACCAATCAGCCCCAGCATTTT; CDR3 protein: CAWSRRGTNQPQHF
D gene: -; J gene: TRBJ2-5; clone size: -; V gene: TRBV5-4; CDR3 DNA: TGTGCCAGCAGCCGCCCGGGGCAGTCTCAAAACTTC; CDR3 protein: CASSRPGQSQNF
D gene: TRBD2; J gene: TRBJ2-3; clone size: -; V gene: TRBV5-4; CDR3 DNA: TGTGCCAGCAGCACTGGGACTAGCGGAGGCACAGATACGCAGTATTTT; CDR3 protein: CASSTGTSGGTDTQYF
D gene: TRBD2; J gene: TRBJ2-1; clone size: -; V gene: TRBV30; CDR3 DNA: TGTGCCTGGAACTGGGAGGGGAGCAATGAGCAGTTCTTC; CDR3 protein: CAWNWEGSNEQFF
D gene: TRBD1; J gene: TRBJ1-2; clone size: -; V gene: TRBV10-3; CDR3 DNA: TGTGCCATCAGTGAGTTTCCGGGACAGAGCTACACCTTC; CDR3 protein: CAISEFPGQSYTF
D gene: TRBD2; J gene: TRBJ2-5; clone size: -; V gene: TRBV2; CDR3 DNA: TGTGCCAGCAGTATGAAGCGGGGGGGTCACCAAGAGACCCAGTACTTC; CDR3 protein: CASSMKRGGHQETQYF
D gene: TRBD2; J gene: TRBJ2-2; clone size: -; V gene: TRBV7-9; CDR3 DNA: TGTGCCAGCAGCTTTAGCGGCCTAGCGGTCCACACCGGGGAGCTGTTTTTT; CDR3 protein: CASSFSGLAVHTGELFF
D gene: -; J gene: TRBJ1-4; clone size: -; V gene: TRBV30; CDR3 DNA: -; CDR3 protein: CAWSVGLGNEKLLF
D gene: -; J gene: TRBJ2-5; clone size: -; V gene: TRBV30; CDR3 DNA: TGTGCCTTTGACAGAGGGATCGGAGAGACCCAGTACTTC; CDR3 protein: CAFDRGIGETQYF
D gene: -; J gene: TRBJ2-7; clone size: -; V gene: TRBV18; CDR3 DNA: TGTGCCAGCTCTCCTAATTCCCGCTACGAGCAGTACTTC; CDR3 protein: CASSPNSRYEQYF
D gene: -; J gene: TRBJ2-1; clone size: once; V gene: TRBV30; CDR3 DNA: TGTGCCTGGACGAGTCGGCGGGAGCAGTTCTTC; CDR3 protein: CAWTSRREQFF
D gene: -; J gene: TRBJ1-5; clone size: -; V gene: TRBV15; CDR3 DNA: TGTGCCACCAGCGGTGAGGGGGGGACGGGGACTATAGAGCCCCAGCATTTT; CDR3 protein: CATSGEGGTGTIEPQHF
D gene: -; J gene: TRBJ1-2; clone size: -; V gene: TRBV11-3; CDR3 DNA: TGTGCCAGCAGCTTAGGGGGGGCTAACTATGGCTACACCTTC; CDR3 protein: CASSLGGANYGYTF
D gene: -; J gene: TRBJ2-5; clone size: -; V gene: TRBV29-1; CDR3 DNA: TGCAGCGTTGGCCCGGACATCCAAGAGACCCAGTACTTC; CDR3 protein: CSVGPDIQETQYF
D gene: -; J gene: TRBJ1-5; clone size: once; V gene: TRBV7-2; CDR3 DNA: TGTGCCAGCAGCTTAGTCGGGCAGCCCCAGCATTTT; CDR3 protein: CASSLVGQPQHF
D gene: -; J gene: TRBJ1-5; clone size: -; V gene: TRBV28; CDR3 DNA: TGTGCCAGCAGTCGGGGGGTTAGCAATCAGCCCCAGCATTTT; CDR3 protein: CASSRGVSNQPQHF
D gene: -; J gene: TRBJ1-3; clone size: -; V gene: TRBV11-3; CDR3 DNA: TGTGCCAGCAGCCTGAGGCCCCCCGGGCAGGACGGAAACACCATATATTTT; CDR3 protein: CASSLRPPGQDGNTIYF
D gene: TRBD2; J gene: TRBJ2-3; clone size: -; V gene: TRBV7-6; CDR3 DNA: TGTGCCAGCCGATCCCTTGGCGGGGGGGGCACAGATACGCAGTATTTT; CDR3 protein: CASRSLGGGGTDTQYF
D gene: -; J gene: TRBJ1-5; clone size: -; V gene: TRBV30; CDR3 DNA: TGTGCCTGGGGCACAGGGTCGAGGCAGCCCCAGCATTTT; CDR3 protein: CAWGTGSRQPQHF
D gene: TRBD1; J gene: TRBJ1-2; clone size: -; V gene: TRBV20-1; CDR3 DNA: TGCAGTGCAGACAGGGGGTACTACACCTTC; CDR3 protein: CSADRGYYTF
D gene: -; J gene: TRBJ1-2; clone size: -; V gene: TRBV2; CDR3 DNA: TGTGCCAGCAGTGACCTCCCGGGGAACTATGGCTACACCTTC; CDR3 protein: CASSDLPGNYGYTF
D gene: -; J gene: TRBJ1-4; clone size: -; V gene: TRBV6-5; CDR3 DNA: TGTGCCAGCAGTTACACAGGCCATGAGGGTGAAAAACTGTTTTTT; CDR3 protein: CASSYTGHEGEKLFF
D gene: -; J gene: TRBJ1-5; clone size: -; V gene: TRBV4-1; CDR3 DNA: TGCGCCAGCAGCCAAGAGGAGGGATTAGGATTACTAGGGGATCAGCCCCAGCATTTT; CDR3 protein: CASSQEEGLGLLGDQPQHF
D gene: -; J gene: TRBJ2-7; clone size: -; V gene: TRBV29-1; CDR3 DNA: TGCAGCGTTGAAGATGGTAAGACTACATACGAGCAGTACTTC; CDR3 protein: CSVEDGKTTYEQYF
D gene: -; J gene: TRBJ2-3; clone size: -; V gene: TRBV2; CDR3 DNA: TGTGCCAGCATGAACAGCTTATCAGATACGCAGTATTTT; CDR3 protein: CASMNSLSDTQYF
D gene: TRBD2; J gene: TRBJ2-2; clone size: -; V gene: TRBV7-9; CDR3 DNA: TGTGCCAGCAGGAGGGAGGGAATGAACACCGGGGAGCTGTTTTTT; CDR3 protein: CASRREGMNTGELFF
D gene: TRBD1; J gene: TRBJ1-2; clone size: -; V gene: TRBV5-1; CDR3 DNA: TGCGCCAGCAGCTGGGGGACAGGGGGCGGCTATGGCTACACCTTC; CDR3 protein: CASSWGTGGGYGYTF
D gene: TRBD2; J gene: TRBJ2-3; clone size: -; V gene: TRBV7-3; CDR3 DNA: TGTGCCAGCAGCTTAGCGGGGGGCTCTACAGATACGCAGTATTTT; CDR3 protein: CASSLAGGSTDTQYF
D gene: -; J gene: TRBJ1-1; clone size: -; V gene: TRBV7-9; CDR3 DNA: TGTGCCAGCAGCCCCGTTGAGGGGGTAACTGAAGCTTTCTTT; CDR3 protein: CASSPVEGVTEAFF
D gene: TRBD1; J gene: TRBJ1-2; clone size: -; V gene: TRBV4-1; CDR3 DNA: TGCGCCAGCAGCCACCCCTCGGGTAGGGGGCTTGGCTATGGCTACACCTTC; CDR3 protein: CASSHPSGRGLGYGYTF
D gene: -; J gene: TRBJ2-1; clone size: -; V gene: TRBV10-2; CDR3 DNA: TGCGCCAGCGGGCGATCCGACTACAATGAGCAGTTCTTC; CDR3 protein: CASGRSDYNEQFF